The TCR beta chain under discussion was sequenced for a study of neurological immune-mediated disorders. The authors produced cDNA by 5'RACE using 10-nucleotide random UMIs. Over 160 million TCR-beta sequences from 15-18 subjects were obtained in each sequencing run. TCRdb re-derived calls from the 5' RACE reads in MiXCR, one entry per CDR3 protein. The sample contains approximately 40,000 distinct CDR3 sequences, roughly an eighth of which appear only once. Whole-study results and caveats: The highest TCR clonal expansion occurred in HTLV-1-associated myelopathy; multiple sclerosis fell below healthy controls. Sharing of CDR3 amino acid sequences among expanded clones across subjects was absent, suggesting private repertoires in all groups.

Trimming cost V 2 bases and J 4 bases; bases outside gene matches: 15. Looked up from germline, CDR1 is SGHDN and CDR2 is FVKESK. The CDR3 has 18 residues. This clonotype was observed a few times. Its specificity is unknown. Sequenced input: PBMCs. The rearrangement uses TRBV14 and TRBJ1-1, with 8 bases fitting TRBD1. This clonotype was obtained from a female donor in good health. The CDR3 sequence: CASSQTYSGQGPGTEAFF. In DNA form, the CDR3 reads TGTGCCAGCAGCCAAACATATAGTGGACAGGGCCCGGGCACTGAAGCTTTCTTT.